The 32 T cell receptor beta chains listed next were all sequenced from one sample in a study of CD8+CD57+ T cells in acquired aplastic anemia. Template material for TCR beta VDJ and CDR3 profiling consisted of genomic DNA. Via MiXCR, TCRdb re-called the reads, giving one row per CDR3 protein. The data contain around 150,000 distinct CDR3 sequences, 41% of them singletons. The sequenced material came from sorted CD4+, CD8+, or CD8+CD57+ T cells (not recorded which) from PBMCs. These receptor sequences come from a human donor in good health, serving as a control.

This sequence joins TRBV30 and TRBJ1-4; 10 bases map to TRBD1. Germline V lookup: CDR1 GTSNPN, CDR2 SVGIG (reference sequence). V trimming: 0 bases; J trimming: 4 bases; junction bases outside the gene matches: 2. This CDR3 contains 15 residues. CDR3 nucleotide sequence: TGTGCCTGGAGTGTACGGGACAGGGGTAATGAAAAACTGTTTTTT. Protein product: CAWSVRDRGNEKLFF.

This clonotype was found many times. The rearrangement joins TRBV5-1 to TRBJ2-7; D not resolved. This CDR3 spans 13 amino acids. The germline V and J ends were trimmed by 5 bases and 2 bases, with 11 bases remaining between them. Germline loops: CDR1 SGHRS, CDR2 YFSETQ. DNA for the CDR3: TGCGCCAGCAGTGTGGAAGGGCCCTACGAGCAGTACTTC. Protein product: CASSVEGPYEQYF.

This clonotype appeared many times. This chain links TRBV10-3 with TRBJ2-1; the match to TRBD1 covers 9 bases. V was pared by 3 bases and J by 5 bases, with 11 bases of the junction left unmatched. CDR1 is ENHRY and CDR2 is SYGVKD in the germline V gene. The length of the CDR3 is 17 residues. Written as DNA, the CDR3 is TGTGCCATCAGTGACTACAATACAGGGGGCTCGAACAATGAGCAGTTCTTC. It codes for CAISDYNTGGSNNEQFF.

There are many counts of this clonotype. The chain combines TRBV5-5 with TRBJ1-2; 9 nucleotides match TRBD1. The CDR3 has 14 residues. The J segment lost 8 bases and the V segment lost 2 bases, leaving 7 bases of the junction unmatched. Germline V gene lookup returns CDR1 SGHKS and CDR2 YYEKEE (reference sequence). The CDR3 sequence is CASSFHRGQEGYTF. DNA for the CDR3: TGTGCCAGCAGCTTTCACAGGGGGCAAGAAGGCTACACCTTC.

This rearrangement joins TRBV2 to TRBJ2-7; 9 positions match TRBD1. V gave up 6 bases and J gave up 7 bases; unmatched junction bases: 10. This CDR3 has 14 residues. Germline assignment: CDR1 SNHLY and CDR2 FYNNEI. CDR3 protein: CASRAGQGRNEQYF. The CDR3 DNA reads TGTGCCAGCAGGGCCGGACAGGGGAGGAATGAGCAGTACTTC.

The sample holds many counts of this clonotype. The chain is built from TRBV9 and TRBJ1-2, with D uncertain. The CDR3 extends over 15 amino acids. V lost 1 base to trimming and J lost 4 bases, with 14 bases between them. Germline loops: CDR1 SGDLS, CDR2 YYNGEE. Here the CDR3 DNA reads TGTGCCAGCAGCGTACTCATTGCCACAGCCTATGGCTACACCTTC. Translation: CASSVLIATAYGYTF.

This clonotype was picked up a small number of times. This chain joins TRBV30 and TRBJ2-2; 7 bases map to TRBD1. The CDR3 runs 14 residues. Germline V gene data show CDR1 as GTSNPN and CDR2 as SVGIG (reference sequence). With 3 bases clipped from V and 4 bases from J, the junction kept 5 bases outside the gene matches. CDR3 DNA: TGTGCCTGGAGAGTCAGGGGGACCACCGGGGAGCTGTTTTTT. As protein: CAWRVRGTTGELFF.

This clonotype was seen more than once but under ten times. V gene TRBV18 combines with J gene TRBJ1-2, with 9 bases matching TRBD1. The germline CDR1 and CDR2 sequences are KGHSH and LQKENI. Trimming took 4 bases from V and 3 from J; bases not matched to a gene: 9. The CDR3 contains 16 residues. The CDR3 DNA reads TGTGCCAGCTCACTCCGACAGGGGGACCGTGACTATGGCTACACCTTC. It encodes CASSLRQGDRDYGYTF. The variable domain in full, completed from reference TRBV18 and TRBJ1-2, reads NAGVMQNPRHLVRRRGQEARLRCSPMKGHSHVYWYRQLPEEGLKFMVYLQKENIIDESGMPKERFSAEFPKEGPSILRIQQVVRGDSAAYFCASSLRQGDRDYGYTFGSGTRLTVV.

This chain connects TRBV29-1 to TRBJ1-2, with D hard to call. V was cut by 3 bases and J by 0 bases, with 11 bases left in between. The CDR3 is made up of 14 amino acids. CDR1 is SQVTM and CDR2 is ANQGSEA in the germline V gene. For the CDR3, the DNA is TGCAGCGTTGACGGTGGCGGGGCTAACTATGGCTACACCTTC. Translation gives CSVDGGGANYGYTF. Full variable domain (remainder filled in from reference TRBV29-1 and TRBJ1-2): SAVISQKPSRDICQRGTSLTIQCQVDSQVTMMFWYRQQPGQSLTLIATANQGSEATYESGFVIDKFPISRPNLTFSTLTVSNMSPEDSSIYLCSVDGGGANYGYTFGSGTRLTVV.

As to this clonotype: A much larger clone lies one base from this, so it may be a read error. The rearrangement links TRBV7-9 to TRBJ2-7; D ambiguous. This CDR3 spans 12 amino acids. Germline CDR1 is SEHNR and CDR2 is FQNEAQ (reference sequence). CDR3 loop: CARSLVSSEQYF. The CDR3 DNA reads TGTGCCCGCAGCTTAGTATCCAGCGAGCAGTACTTC.

The chain uses TRBV5-6 and TRBJ2-1; 10 bases align to TRBD2. V trimming: 4 bases; J trimming: 4 bases; junction bases outside the gene matches: 5. CDR1 is SGHDT, CDR2 YYEEEE, per germline. CDR3 length: 15 amino acids. DNA of the CDR3: TGTGCCAGCAGCGTGACTAGCGGGTATTACAATGAGCAGTTCTTC. The encoded protein is CASSVTSGYYNEQFF.

The chain combines TRBV19 with TRBJ2-7; D unresolved. This CDR3 has 13 residues. Trimming pared 1 base from V and 6 bases from J, leaving 10 bases between. CDR1 LNHDA and CDR2 SQIVND come from the germline V gene (reference sequence). The DNA of the CDR3 is TGTGCCAGTAGTATAGTAGTAGGGCGCGAGCAGTACTTC. As protein: CASSIVVGREQYF.

V and J are TRBV29-1 and TRBJ1-4, with D possibly TRBD1 on 5 matching bases. Looked up from germline, CDR1 is SQVTM and CDR2 is ANQGSEA. V was cut by 3 bases and J by 1 base, with 12 bases left in between. CDR3 length equals 15 residues. The CDR3 sequence: CSVDGGTGTNEKLFF. CDR3 DNA: TGCAGCGTTGATGGGGGTACTGGAACTAATGAAAAACTGTTTTTT. The full variable domain, rest sourced from reference TRBV29-1 and TRBJ1-4, is SAVISQKPSRDICQRGTSLTIQCQVDSQVTMMFWYRQQPGQSLTLIATANQGSEATYESGFVIDKFPISRPNLTFSTLTVSNMSPEDSSIYLCSVDGGTGTNEKLFFGSGTQLSVL.

The chain recombines TRBV19 with TRBJ2-3; 10 nucleotides match TRBD2. The ends lost 3 bases at V and 0 bases at J; junction bases unmatched: 9. The CDR3 totals 18 residues. CDR1 and CDR2 (germline): LNHDA, SQIVND (reference sequence). The CDR3 is CASSMVRTSGSSTDTQYF. CDR3 coding DNA: TGTGCCAGTAGTATGGTTCGGACTAGCGGATCTAGCACAGATACGCAGTATTTT.

J is TRBJ2-7 and V is TRBV5-6, with 11 bases aligning to TRBD1. Germline CDR1 is SGHDT and CDR2 is YYEEEE. The CDR3 runs 14 residues. J gave up 5 bases and V 4 bases, and 5 bases lay outside the gene matches. The CDR3 region is CASSPRTGGHEQYF. The CDR3, as DNA: TGTGCCAGCAGCCCAAGGACAGGGGGCCACGAGCAGTACTTC.

This clonotype was detected many times. This sequence joins TRBV20-1 and TRBJ1-2, with 12 bases matching TRBD1. V shed 2 bases, J shed 8 bases, and the junction held 12 bases outside the gene matches. Germline loops: CDR1 DFQATT, CDR2 SNEGSKA (reference sequence). This CDR3 is 16 amino acids long. This CDR3 reads CSARRLPGQGALGYTF. As DNA, the CDR3 is TGCAGTGCTAGACGACTACCGGGACAGGGGGCGCTCGGCTACACCTTC.

This clonotype appeared many times. The rearrangement joins TRBV19 to TRBJ1-3; 8 bases are a match to TRBD1. There are 15 residues in the CDR3. Germline V CDR1 and CDR2: LNHDA, SQIVND (reference sequence). Losses at the gene ends were 3 bases for V and 2 bases for J; bases not matched to a gene: 3. The CDR3 nucleotides read TGTGCCAGTAGTATGCTGGGACAGGCTGGAAACACCATATATTTT. Protein: CASSMLGQAGNTIYF.

This sequence joins TRBV24-1 and TRBJ1-2; the match to TRBD1 covers 7 bases. V lost 4 bases and J lost 8; bases outside the gene matches: 9. The CDR3 is made up of 14 amino acids. CDR1 and CDR2 from the germline V gene are KGHDR and SFDVKD. Here the CDR3 reads CATSEEQGRDGYTF. For the CDR3, the DNA is TGTGCCACCAGTGAGGAACAGGGGCGCGACGGCTACACCTTC.

This clonotype appeared many times. The chain uses TRBV19 and TRBJ1-5, with D possibly matching TRBD1 (5 bases). This CDR3 has 13 residues. Germline V gene lookup returns CDR1 LNHDA and CDR2 SQIVND (reference sequence). With 4 bases removed from V and 5 bases from J, the gap between germline ends came to 9 bases. As DNA, the CDR3 is TGTGCCAGTAGTAGGGGCACCTATCAGCCCCAGCATTTT. Translated, it gives CASSRGTYQPQHF.

At least ten counts were recorded for this clonotype. The genes are TRBV9 and TRBJ2-1; TRBD2 matches at 10 bases. V dropped 5 bases and J dropped 16; count of bases not matched to a gene: 12. The CDR3 runs to 13 residues. Germline CDR1 SGDLS, CDR2 YYNGEE. The CDR3 nucleotides read TGTGCCAGCAGGCTGCATTCAGCGGGAGGGCTTTTCTTC. Its translation: CASRLHSAGGLFF.

This clonotype turned up a few times. The chain combines TRBV24-1 with TRBJ2-6; D remains unclear. CDR1 and CDR2 from the germline V gene are KGHDR and SFDVKD. Trimming took off 3 bases at V and 3 bases at J, with 8 bases between the two ends. This CDR3 comprises 15 residues. The CDR3 sequence: CATSDTGFGANVLTF. Here the CDR3 DNA reads TGTGCCACCAGTGATACTGGGTTTGGGGCCAACGTCCTGACTTTC.

This clonotype was seen repeatedly, ten times or more. The chain uses TRBV20-1 and TRBJ2-3, with no clear D. The ends were cut back, 0 bases at V and 1 base at J, with 8 bases in the middle. Germline CDR1 DFQATT, CDR2 SNEGSKA (reference sequence). The CDR3 totals 14 residues. The CDR3 region is CSARDWKGTDTQYF. Here the CDR3 DNA reads TGCAGTGCTAGAGACTGGAAGGGCACAGATACGCAGTATTTT.

The chain has TRBV25-1 and TRBJ2-5, with 7 bases lining up with TRBD1. Trimming took 4 bases from V and 4 from J; bases not matched to a gene: 6. The CDR3 is 14 amino acids. The germline CDR1 and CDR2 sequences are MGHDK and SYGVNS. The CDR3 DNA reads as TGTGCCAGCAGTGTGGGCTCAGGGGGAGAGACCCAGTACTTC. This sequence encodes CASSVGSGGETQYF.

This clonotype was recorded many times. The V call is TRBV20-1, the J call TRBJ2-1; D unclear. Germline CDR1 and CDR2: DFQATT and SNEGSKA (reference sequence). Trimming cost V 4 bases and J 5 bases, with 15 bases left between them. The CDR3 has 14 residues. CDR3 sequence: CSATPMVFNNEQFF. CDR3 bases: TGCAGTGCTACTCCCATGGTTTTCAACAATGAGCAGTTCTTC.

This clonotype occurred many times. This chain connects TRBV5-1 to TRBJ2-7, with 10 positions matching TRBD1. This CDR3 contains 15 residues. From germline, CDR1 is SGHRS and CDR2 YFSETQ. The J segment lost 3 bases and the V segment lost 3 bases, leaving 6 bases of the junction unmatched. In DNA form, the CDR3 reads TGCGCCAGCAGCTATCCGGGACAGGGGTTCTACGAGCAGTACTTC. Translation: CASSYPGQGFYEQYF.

This clonotype was seen a handful of times. The chain combines TRBV18 with TRBJ1-2; TRBD1 matches 7 bases. This CDR3 has 13 amino acids. V lost 8 bases and J lost 7; bases outside the gene matches: 10. The germline V gene encodes CDR1 KGHSH and CDR2 LQKENI. As DNA, the CDR3 is TGTGCCAGCAGCATTGACAGGGTTGGTGGCTACACCTTC. It translates to CASSIDRVGGYTF. Full variable domain (missing parts from reference TRBV18 and TRBJ1-2): NAGVMQNPRHLVRRRGQEARLRCSPMKGHSHVYWYRQLPEEGLKFMVYLQKENIIDESGMPKERFSAEFPKEGPSILRIQQVVRGDSAAYFCASSIDRVGGYTFGSGTRLTVV.

This clonotype was observed at least ten times. The chain joins TRBV20-1 to TRBJ2-5, with D uncertain. The germline CDR1 and CDR2 sequences are DFQATT and SNEGSKA (reference sequence). V was trimmed by 3 bases and J by 5 bases, leaving 10 bases between them. The CDR3 contains 12 residues. DNA of the CDR3: TGCAGTGCTAGTGGGCCTCAGGAGACCCAGTACTTC. Translating it yields CSASGPQETQYF.

Concerning this clonotype itself: At one boundary the junction diverges from the germline segment, which might be a read error. CDR3 nucleotide sequence: TGTGCCAGCAGTGATTGGCCAGCGGGGACCTACGAGCAGTACTTC. It encodes CASSDWPAGTYEQYF. The V call is TRBV10-3, the J call TRBJ2-7, with 7 bases aligning to TRBD2. Germline CDR1 and CDR2: ENHRY and SYGVKD. The CDR3 runs to 15 residues.

This chain connects TRBV7-8 to TRBJ2-2; TRBD1 agrees at 10 bases. Looked up from germline, CDR1 is SGHVS and CDR2 is FQNEAQ. The CDR3 length is 16 residues. Trimming removed 5 bases from V and 3 bases from J; junction bases left unmatched: 6. The CDR3 bases are TGTGCCAGCAGCCTAGGGACAGGGGCTGACACCGGGGAGCTGTTTTTT. Residues: CASSLGTGADTGELFF. The variable domain in full, completed from reference TRBV7-8 and TRBJ2-2, reads GAGVSQSPRYKVAKRGQDVALRCDPISGHVSLFWYQQALGQGPEFLTYFQNEAQLDKSGLPSDRFFAERPEGSVSTLKIQRTQQEDSAVYLCASSLGTGADTGELFFGEGSRLTVL.

The chain recombines TRBV30 with TRBJ2-5, with unresolved D. Between the trimmed V and J ends, which lost 0 bases and 1 base, there was a span of 9 bases. Germline loops: CDR1 GTSNPN, CDR2 SVGIG (reference sequence). This CDR3 spans 14 amino acids. The CDR3 region is CAWSVGRSQETQYF. The CDR3 DNA follows: TGTGCCTGGAGTGTGGGCCGGAGCCAAGAGACCCAGTACTTC.

Details on this clonotype: A much larger clone lies a single base off, so this may be a read error. This chain links TRBV9 with TRBJ2-5, with D unclear. V lost 0 bases and J lost 5, with 11 bases in between. The CDR3 sequence is 14 residues long. CDR1 and CDR2 (germline): SGDLS, YYNGEE. CDR3 coding DNA: TGTGCCAGCAGCGTAGGCGAGTATCAGGAGACCCAGTACTTC. Its translation: CASSVGEYQETQYF.

The V call is TRBV19, the J call TRBJ2-7; D call uncertain. The CDR3 extends over 9 amino acids. The V and J ends lost 9 bases and 6 bases respectively, with 6 bases between them. CDR1 LNHDA and CDR2 SQIVND come from the germline V gene (reference sequence). CDR3 sequence: CARGSEQYF. The CDR3 DNA follows: TGTGCCAGGGGAAGCGAGCAGTACTTC.